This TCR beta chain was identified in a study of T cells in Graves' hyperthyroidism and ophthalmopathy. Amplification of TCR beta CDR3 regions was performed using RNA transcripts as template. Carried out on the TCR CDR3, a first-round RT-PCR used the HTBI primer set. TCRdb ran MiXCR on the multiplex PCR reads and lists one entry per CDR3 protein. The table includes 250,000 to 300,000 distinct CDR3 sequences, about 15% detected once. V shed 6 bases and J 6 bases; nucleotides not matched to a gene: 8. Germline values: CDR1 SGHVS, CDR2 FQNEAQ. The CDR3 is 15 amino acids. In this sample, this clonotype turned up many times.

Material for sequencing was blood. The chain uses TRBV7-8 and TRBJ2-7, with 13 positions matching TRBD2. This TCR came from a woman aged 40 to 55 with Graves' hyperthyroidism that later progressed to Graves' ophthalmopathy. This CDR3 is CASSLTSGRAGEQYF. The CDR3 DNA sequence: TGTGCCAGCAGTCTAACTAGCGGGAGGGCGGGCGAGCAGTACTTC.